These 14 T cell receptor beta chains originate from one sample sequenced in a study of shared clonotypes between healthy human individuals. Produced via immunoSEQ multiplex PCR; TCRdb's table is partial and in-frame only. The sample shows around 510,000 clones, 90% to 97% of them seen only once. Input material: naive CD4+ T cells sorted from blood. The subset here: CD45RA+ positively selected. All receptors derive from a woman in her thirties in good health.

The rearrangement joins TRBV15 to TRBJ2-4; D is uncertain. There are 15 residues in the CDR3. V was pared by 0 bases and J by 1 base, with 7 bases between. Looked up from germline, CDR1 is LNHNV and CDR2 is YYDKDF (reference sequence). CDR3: CATSRDGPAKNIQYF. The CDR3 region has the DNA TGTGCCACCAGCAGAGATGGCCCGGCCAAAAACATTCAGTACTTC.

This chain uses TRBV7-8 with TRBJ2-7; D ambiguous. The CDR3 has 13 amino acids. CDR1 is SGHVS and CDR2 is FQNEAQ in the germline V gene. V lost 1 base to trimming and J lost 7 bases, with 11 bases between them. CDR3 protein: CASSLGFGTEQYF. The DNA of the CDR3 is TGTGCCAGCAGCTTAGGTTTCGGTACGGAGCAGTACTTC. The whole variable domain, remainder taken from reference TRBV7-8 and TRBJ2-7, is GAGVSQSPRYKVAKRGQDVALRCDPISGHVSLFWYQQALGQGPEFLTYFQNEAQLDKSGLPSDRFFAERPEGSVSTLKIQRTQQEDSAVYLCASSLGFGTEQYFGPGTRLTVT.

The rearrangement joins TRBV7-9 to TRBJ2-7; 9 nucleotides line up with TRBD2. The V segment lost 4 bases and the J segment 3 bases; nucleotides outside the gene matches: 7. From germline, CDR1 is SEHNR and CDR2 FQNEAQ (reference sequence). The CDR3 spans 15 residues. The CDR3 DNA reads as TGTGCCAGCAGCTCCCGGACAGCGGGGGGCTACGAGCAGTACTTC. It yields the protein CASSSRTAGGYEQYF. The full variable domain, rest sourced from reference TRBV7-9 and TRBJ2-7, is DTGVSQNPRHKITKRGQNVTFRCDPISEHNRLYWYRQTLGQGPEFLTYFQNEAQLEKSRLLSDRFSAERPKGSFSTLEIQRTEQGDSAMYLCASSSRTAGGYEQYFGPGTRLTVT.

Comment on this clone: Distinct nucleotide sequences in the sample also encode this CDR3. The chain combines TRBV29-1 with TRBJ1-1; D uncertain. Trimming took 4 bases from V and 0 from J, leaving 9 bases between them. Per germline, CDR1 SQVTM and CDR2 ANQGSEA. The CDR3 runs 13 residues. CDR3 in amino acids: CSVAGRMNTEAFF. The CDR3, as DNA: TGCAGCGTTGCGGGGAGGATGAACACTGAAGCTTTCTTT. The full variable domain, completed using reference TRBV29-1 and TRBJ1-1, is SAVISQKPSRDICQRGTSLTIQCQVDSQVTMMFWYRQQPGQSLTLIATANQGSEATYESGFVIDKFPISRPNLTFSTLTVSNMSPEDSSIYLCSVAGRMNTEAFFGQGTRLTVV.

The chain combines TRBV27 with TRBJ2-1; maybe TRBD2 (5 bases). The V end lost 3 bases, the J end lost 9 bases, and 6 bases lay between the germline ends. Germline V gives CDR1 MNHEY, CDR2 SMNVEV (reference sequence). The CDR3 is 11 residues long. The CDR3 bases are TGTGCCAGCAGTTTCCGGGGTGAGCAGTTCTTC. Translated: CASSFRGEQFF.

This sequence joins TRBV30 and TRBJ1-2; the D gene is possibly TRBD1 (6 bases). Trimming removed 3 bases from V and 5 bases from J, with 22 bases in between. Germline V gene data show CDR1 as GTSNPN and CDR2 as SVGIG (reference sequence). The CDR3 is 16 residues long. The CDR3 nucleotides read TGTGCCTGGAGCCCAGAGGGGGTTGGTTTTTCTTATGGCTACACCTTC. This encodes CAWSPEGVGFSYGYTF. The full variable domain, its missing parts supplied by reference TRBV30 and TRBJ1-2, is SQTIHQWPATLVQPVGSPLSLECTVEGTSNPNLYWYRQAAGRGLQLLFYSVGIGQISSEVPQNLSASRPQDRQFILSSKKLLLSDSGFYLCAWSPEGVGFSYGYTFGSGTRLTVV.

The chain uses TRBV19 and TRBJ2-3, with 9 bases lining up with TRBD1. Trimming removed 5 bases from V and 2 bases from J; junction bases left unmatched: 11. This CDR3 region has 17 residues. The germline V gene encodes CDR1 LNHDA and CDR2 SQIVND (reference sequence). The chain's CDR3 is CASSPALDRGYTDTQYF. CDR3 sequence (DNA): TGTGCCAGTAGTCCCGCGCTTGACAGGGGGTACACAGATACGCAGTATTTT.

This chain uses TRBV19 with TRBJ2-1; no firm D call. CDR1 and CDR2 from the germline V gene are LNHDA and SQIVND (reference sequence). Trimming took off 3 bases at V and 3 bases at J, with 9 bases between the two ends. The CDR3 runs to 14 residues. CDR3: CASSMDAFYNEQFF. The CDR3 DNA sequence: TGTGCCAGTAGTATGGACGCCTTCTACAATGAGCAGTTCTTC. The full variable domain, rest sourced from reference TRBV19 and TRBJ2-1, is DGGITQSPKYLFRKEGQNVTLSCEQNLNHDAMYWYRQDPGQGLRLIYYSQIVNDFQKGDIAEGYSVSREKKESFPLTVTSAQKNPTAFYLCASSMDAFYNEQFFGPGTRLTVL.

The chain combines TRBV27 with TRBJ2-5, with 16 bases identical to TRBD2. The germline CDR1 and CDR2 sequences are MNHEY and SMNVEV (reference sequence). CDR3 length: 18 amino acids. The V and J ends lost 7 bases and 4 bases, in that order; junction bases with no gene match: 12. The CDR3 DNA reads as TGTGCCAGCAACCCCGGGACGGGACTAGCGGGAGGGGTAGAGACCCAGTACTTC. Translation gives CASNPGTGLAGGVETQYF.

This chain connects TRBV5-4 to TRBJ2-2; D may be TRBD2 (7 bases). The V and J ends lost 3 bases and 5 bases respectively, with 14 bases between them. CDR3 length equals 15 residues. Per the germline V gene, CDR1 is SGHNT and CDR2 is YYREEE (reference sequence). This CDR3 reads CASSWGGGKTGELFF. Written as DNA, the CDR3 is TGTGCCAGCAGCTGGGGGGGCGGCAAGACCGGGGAGCTGTTTTTT.

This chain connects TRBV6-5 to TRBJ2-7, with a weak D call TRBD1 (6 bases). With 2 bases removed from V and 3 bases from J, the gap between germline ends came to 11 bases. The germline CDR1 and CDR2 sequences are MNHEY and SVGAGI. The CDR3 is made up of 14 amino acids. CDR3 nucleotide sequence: TGTGCCAGCAGTTACGGTGGCAGGGGCTACGAGCAGTACTTC. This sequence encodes CASSYGGRGYEQYF.

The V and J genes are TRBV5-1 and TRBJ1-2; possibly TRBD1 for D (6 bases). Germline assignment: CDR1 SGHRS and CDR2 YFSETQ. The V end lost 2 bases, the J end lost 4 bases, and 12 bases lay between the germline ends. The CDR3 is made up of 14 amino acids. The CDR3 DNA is TGCGCCAGCAGCTTACAGGGTCCCTCCTATGGCTACACCTTC. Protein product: CASSLQGPSYGYTF.

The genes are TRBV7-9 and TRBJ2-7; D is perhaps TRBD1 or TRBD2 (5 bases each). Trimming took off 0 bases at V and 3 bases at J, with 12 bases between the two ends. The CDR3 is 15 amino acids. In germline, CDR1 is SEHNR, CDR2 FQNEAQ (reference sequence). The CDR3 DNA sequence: TGTGCCAGCAGCTTAGCCACGGGACCTTACTACGAGCAGTACTTC. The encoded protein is CASSLATGPYYEQYF.

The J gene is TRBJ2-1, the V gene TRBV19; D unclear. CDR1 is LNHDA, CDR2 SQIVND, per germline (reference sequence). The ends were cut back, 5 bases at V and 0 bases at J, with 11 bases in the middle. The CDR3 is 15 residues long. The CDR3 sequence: CASSVRPSSYNEQFF. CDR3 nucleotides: TGTGCCAGTAGTGTCCGACCAAGCTCCTACAATGAGCAGTTCTTC.